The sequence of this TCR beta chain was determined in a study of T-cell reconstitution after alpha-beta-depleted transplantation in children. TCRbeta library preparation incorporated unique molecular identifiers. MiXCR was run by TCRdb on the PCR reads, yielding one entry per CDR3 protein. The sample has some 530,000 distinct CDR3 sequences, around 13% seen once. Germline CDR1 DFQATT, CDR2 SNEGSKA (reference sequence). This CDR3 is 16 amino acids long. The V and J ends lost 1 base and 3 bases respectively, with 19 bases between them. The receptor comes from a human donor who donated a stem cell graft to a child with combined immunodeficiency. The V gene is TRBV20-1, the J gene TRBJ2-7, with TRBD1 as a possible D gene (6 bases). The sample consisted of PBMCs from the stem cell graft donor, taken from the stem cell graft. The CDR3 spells CSARALKTGPIYEQYF. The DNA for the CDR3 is TGCAGTGCTAGAGCACTAAAGACAGGCCCTATCTACGAGCAGTACTTC.